The 23 T cell receptor beta chains below were found in one sample sequenced in a study of T cells in Graves' hyperthyroidism and ophthalmopathy. Authors of the study amplified TCR beta CDR3 regions from RNA transcripts. Initially, a first-round RT-PCR of the TCR CDR3 employed the HTBI primer set. TCRdb reprocessed the multiplex PCR reads with MiXCR, giving one entry per CDR3 protein. The table has a few hundred thousand distinct CDR3 sequences, around 16% seen once; the top ten hold about 7%. Sequenced material: blood. These receptors were collected from a woman aged 25 to 39 with Graves' hyperthyroidism.

This chain links TRBV19 with TRBJ2-7; possibly TRBD2 for D (7 bases). Germline CDR1 LNHDA, CDR2 SQIVND (reference sequence). This CDR3 is built from 19 residues. V was clipped by 5 bases and J by 0 bases, with 26 bases between them. In nucleotides, the CDR3 is TGTGCCAGTAGTCCGCAGTTCTACGGGAGGAGGGGGGTCTCCTACGAGCAGTACTTC. This codes for CASSPQFYGRRGVSYEQYF.

The table lists this clonotype with a few counts. The rearrangement joins TRBV19 to TRBJ2-6; D is perhaps TRBD1 or TRBD2 (6 bases each). The V gene lost 1 base and the J gene lost 0 bases, with 10 bases spanning the gap. The CDR3 spans 17 residues. Germline CDR1 and CDR2: LNHDA and SQIVND (reference sequence). The CDR3: CASSIGGAVSGANVLTF. CDR3 DNA: TGTGCCAGTAGTATAGGGGGGGCCGTCTCTGGGGCCAACGTCCTGACTTTC.

This clonotype came up many times. The genes are TRBV30 and TRBJ2-7; TRBD1 matches at 8 bases. There are 15 residues in the CDR3. The germline CDR1 and CDR2 sequences are GTSNPN and SVGIG (reference sequence). The V segment lost 5 bases and the J segment 2 bases; nucleotides outside the gene matches: 11. The CDR3 protein is CAWDPRTGSTYEQYF. The CDR3 DNA sequence: TGTGCCTGGGACCCCCGGACAGGGTCAACCTACGAGCAGTACTTC.

The sample holds many counts of this clonotype. The gene calls are TRBV7-3 and TRBJ2-7; the D gene is possibly TRBD2 (5 bases). From germline, CDR1 is SGHTA and CDR2 FQGTGA. Trimming pared 5 bases from V and 3 bases from J, leaving 11 bases between. The CDR3 spans 13 residues. CDR3 region: CASSPGSHYEQYF. The CDR3, as DNA: TGTGCCAGCAGCCCGGGGTCTCACTACGAGCAGTACTTC.

This clonotype turned up a few times. The rearrangement links TRBV18 to TRBJ2-1; 10 nucleotides agree with TRBD2. The CDR3 consists of 16 residues. The V segment lost 1 base and the J segment 3 bases; nucleotides outside the gene matches: 3. CDR1 and CDR2 from the germline V gene are KGHSH and LQKENI. CDR3 protein: CASSPQSSGSYNEQFF. CDR3 in DNA: TGTGCCAGCTCACCACAATCTAGCGGGAGCTACAATGAGCAGTTCTTC.

The table lists this clonotype with many counts. The rearrangement uses TRBV2 and TRBJ1-2, with D hard to call. The length of the CDR3 is 13 residues. CDR1 is SNHLY, CDR2 FYNNEI, per germline. The V end lost 3 bases, the J end lost 3 bases, and 8 bases lay between the germline ends. CDR3 sequence (DNA): TGTGCCAGCAGTGACAGGTACCACTATGGCTACACCTTC. Encoded protein: CASSDRYHYGYTF.

Many counts were recorded for this clonotype. The rearrangement joins TRBV6-5 to TRBJ1-2, with D perhaps TRBD1 (5 bases). V lost 2 bases, J lost 4 bases, and 20 bases lay in between. Germline CDR1 and CDR2: MNHEY and SVGAGI. This CDR3 has 17 amino acids. The CDR3, as DNA: TGTGCCAGCAGTTACGGAGGAGACAGTGCTTCTGGCTATGGCTACACCTTC. As protein: CASSYGGDSASGYGYTF.

This clonotype was found a few times. V usage is TRBV10-3 and J usage is TRBJ2-5, with D maybe TRBD2 (5 bases). The V end was cut by 0 bases, the J end by 1 base, with 12 bases between. Germline values: CDR1 ENHRY, CDR2 SYGVKD. The CDR3 contains 16 residues. Here the CDR3 DNA reads TGTGCCATCAGTGAGTCAGAAGTAGCGACCCAAGAGACCCAGTACTTC. Translating gives CAISESEVATQETQYF.

This clonotype has only a few counts. V and J are TRBV6-5 and TRBJ1-1, with D unclear. Germline V gene data show CDR1 as MNHEY and CDR2 as SVGAGI. This CDR3 is 13 amino acids long. V was clipped by 2 bases and J by 3 bases, with 7 bases between them. The CDR3 DNA reads as TGTGCCAGCAGTTACGAGTGGGACACTGAAGCTTTCTTT. This gives the protein CASSYEWDTEAFF.

Only a few counts were recorded for this clonotype. The rearrangement uses TRBV29-1 and TRBJ2-2; 7 bases are shared with TRBD2. Germline V gives CDR1 SQVTM, CDR2 ANQGSEA. The CDR3 runs 13 residues. Unmatched junction bases numbered 4, after V lost 4 bases and J lost 5 bases. CDR3 sequence reads: CSVVFSGTGELFF. In DNA form, the CDR3 reads TGCAGCGTTGTTTTTAGCGGGACCGGGGAGCTGTTTTTT.

This chain connects TRBV20-1 to TRBJ2-7; maybe TRBD2 (6 bases). Germline CDR1 is DFQATT and CDR2 is SNEGSKA (reference sequence). The CDR3 contains 14 residues. The V end lost 5 bases, the J end lost 0 bases, and 14 bases lay between the germline ends. The CDR3 DNA sequence: TGCAGTGCTTCTGCCGCGGGAAGCTCCTACGAGCAGTACTTC. Translation gives CSASAAGSSYEQYF.

Details on this clonotype: A single base separates this from a much larger clone, so it may be a read error. The chain couples TRBV30 to TRBJ2-4; D is uncertain. Germline V gene lookup returns CDR1 GTSNPN and CDR2 SVGIG (reference sequence). The CDR3 totals 13 residues. The CDR3, as DNA: TGTGCCTGGAGTGACCAAGCCAAAAACATTCAGTGCTTC. Translating it yields CAWSDQAKNIQCF.

As concerns this clonotype: With a much larger clone just one base away, this may be a read error. The chain has TRBV7-2 and TRBJ2-3; 7 bases line up with TRBD2. CDR3 size: 16 residues. Looked up from germline, CDR1 is SGHTA and CDR2 is FQGNSA. This chain's CDR3 is CAGSQKTSLSTDTQYF. CDR3 nucleotide sequence: TGTGCCGGCAGCCAGAAGACTAGCCTAAGCACAGATACGCAGTATTTT.

This clonotype was observed at least ten times. V and J are TRBV29-1 and TRBJ2-7; 7 bases align to TRBD1. There are 15 residues in the CDR3. After removal of 0 bases from V and 6 bases from J, the junction contained 11 bases not matched to a gene. Germline V CDR1 and CDR2: SQVTM, ANQGSEA. The CDR3 nucleotides are TGCAGCGTTGAAGATCCGGCTCAGGGGGATTTCGAGCAGTACTTC. Protein product: CSVEDPAQGDFEQYF.

This chain uses TRBV25-1 with TRBJ1-5; D is unresolved. Trimming stripped 4 bases from V and 3 bases from J, with 10 bases between. Germline-derived CDR1 and CDR2 are MGHDK and SYGVNS. The CDR3 runs to 14 residues. CDR3 residues: CASSGMIDNQPQHF. The CDR3 DNA is TGTGCCAGCAGTGGGATGATAGACAATCAGCCCCAGCATTTT. The variable domain in full, with the rest retrieved from reference TRBV25-1 and TRBJ1-5, is EADIYQTPRYLVIGTGKKITLECSQTMGHDKMYWYQQDPGMELHLIHYSYGVNSTEKGDLSSESTVSRIRTEHFPLTLESARPSHTSQYLCASSGMIDNQPQHFGDGTRLSIL.

The J gene is TRBJ1-5, the V gene TRBV20-1; 9 bases agree with TRBD1. Germline V lookup: CDR1 DFQATT, CDR2 SNEGSKA (reference sequence). The CDR3 is 17 amino acids. J was trimmed by 1 base and V by 5 bases; bases with no gene match: 12. The CDR3 DNA reads TGCAGTGCTCGACTCCTGGGACAGGGAGCAAGCAATCAGCCCCAGCATTTT. Protein product: CSARLLGQGASNQPQHF.

This clonotype was seen a handful of times. V usage is TRBV6-1 and J usage is TRBJ2-2; 10 nucleotides match TRBD2. Germline-derived CDR1 and CDR2 are MNHNS and SASEGT. V lost 2 bases and J lost 1; bases outside the gene matches: 4. This CDR3 region has 17 residues. DNA for the CDR3: TGTGCCAGCAGTGAATATCTAGCGGGAGTGAACACCGGGGAGCTGTTTTTT. This encodes CASSEYLAGVNTGELFF.

This rearrangement joins TRBV19 to TRBJ1-4; D possibly corresponds to TRBD1 (5 bases). Germline V gives CDR1 LNHDA, CDR2 SQIVND (reference sequence). CDR3 length: 11 residues. Between the trimmed V and J ends, which lost 7 bases and 7 bases, there was a span of 7 bases. The CDR3 protein is CASTRAEKLFF. CDR3 bases: TGTGCCAGTACCAGGGCTGAAAAACTGTTTTTT.

V and J are TRBV10-3 and TRBJ2-3; TRBD2 matches at 8 bases. This CDR3 contains 14 residues. After removal of 10 bases from V and 2 bases from J, the junction contained 8 bases not matched to a gene. Germline assignment: CDR1 ENHRY and CDR2 SYGVKD. CDR3 bases: TGTGCCAGCGAACCGGGACTAGACACAGATACGCAGTATTTT. This translates into CASEPGLDTDTQYF.

The rearrangement uses TRBV6-5 and TRBJ2-7, with 11 bases matching TRBD1. V was clipped by 0 bases and J by 6 bases; unmatched bases: 10. The CDR3 sequence is 17 residues long. In germline, CDR1 is MNHEY, CDR2 SVGAGI. This chain's CDR3 is CASSYSAPDRGRLEQYF. The DNA for the CDR3 is TGTGCCAGCAGTTACTCGGCCCCGGACAGGGGGCGCCTCGAGCAGTACTTC.

The chain carries TRBV6-4 and TRBJ2-1; 9 nucleotides align to TRBD2. The ends lost 3 bases at V and 6 bases at J; junction bases unmatched: 6. The CDR3 length is 15 residues. Germline CDR1 reads MRHNA; CDR2 reads SNTAGT. The CDR3 coding sequence is TGTGCCAGCAGTGAGGGACTAGCCTACCCCAATGAGCAGTTCTTC. Residues: CASSEGLAYPNEQFF.

A note on this clonotype: One junction end disagrees with the germline gene, perhaps due to a read error. This chain uses TRBV9 with TRBJ2-7, with 10 bases that match TRBD2. The CDR3 is 15 residues long. The germline V gene has CDR1 SGDLS and CDR2 YYNGEE. CDR3 coding DNA: TGTGCCGGCAGCGCGAGTAGCGGGAGGTCCTACGAGCAGTACTTC. This encodes CAGSASSGRSYEQYF.

The J gene is TRBJ2-3, the V gene TRBV3-1, with 10 bases fitting TRBD2. V lost 6 bases, J lost 4 bases, and 7 bases stayed unmatched. CDR1 LGHDT and CDR2 YNNKEL come from the germline V gene (reference sequence). The CDR3 covers 15 residues. The CDR3 coding sequence is TGTGCCAGCAGACACGGGACTAGCGAAGCAGATACGCAGTATTTT. This encodes CASRHGTSEADTQYF.